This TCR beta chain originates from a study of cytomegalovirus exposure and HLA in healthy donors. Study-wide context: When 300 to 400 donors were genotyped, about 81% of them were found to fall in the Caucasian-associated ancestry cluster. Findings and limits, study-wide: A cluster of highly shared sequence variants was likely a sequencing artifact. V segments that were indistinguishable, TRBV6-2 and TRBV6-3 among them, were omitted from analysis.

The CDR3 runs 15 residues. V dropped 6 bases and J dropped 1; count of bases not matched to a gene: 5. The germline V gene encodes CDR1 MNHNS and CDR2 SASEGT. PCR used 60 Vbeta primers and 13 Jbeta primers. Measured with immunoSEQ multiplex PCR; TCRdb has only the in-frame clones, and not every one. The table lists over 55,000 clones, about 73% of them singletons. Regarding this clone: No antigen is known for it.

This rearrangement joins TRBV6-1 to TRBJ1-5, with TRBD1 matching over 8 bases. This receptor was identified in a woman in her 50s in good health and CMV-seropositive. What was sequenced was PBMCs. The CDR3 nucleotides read TGTGCCAGCAGGGACAGGGAGGAGAGCAATCAGCCCCAGCATTTT. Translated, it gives CASRDREESNQPQHF.